These 21 T cell receptor beta chains came from one sample sequenced in a study of blood T cells in healthy people across ages. Next came a second PCR, run for about 7 to 12 cycles, which used a sample-barcoded 5' primer along with a J-beta primer mix. Via MiXCR, TCRdb re-called the 5' RACE reads, giving one row per CDR3 protein. Among about 1 million distinct CDR3 sequences listed, 35% to 55% were seen once. Source material: blood. Receptor source: a woman in her sixties or seventies in good health.

The chain joins TRBV12-3 or TRBV12-4 to TRBJ2-3, with D possibly TRBD2 on 5 matching bases. V lost 10 bases to trimming and J lost 3 bases, with 20 bases between them. CDR3 length equals 15 residues. CDR3: CAISTGRGRTDTQYF. DNA for the CDR3: TGTGCCATCTCTACTGGGAGAGGGCGGACAGATACGCAGTATTTT.

The rearrangement links TRBV6-1 to TRBJ2-7; D not resolved. Germline CDR1 and CDR2: MNHNS and SASEGT. The CDR3 contains 12 residues. Trimming took off 8 bases at V and 3 bases at J, with 11 bases between the two ends. The CDR3 loop reads CASLNPNYEQYF. In DNA, the CDR3 is TGTGCCAGCTTAAACCCCAACTACGAGCAGTACTTC.

The chain recombines TRBV10-3 with TRBJ2-2, with unresolved D. Germline CDR1 and CDR2: ENHRY and SYGVKD. V dropped 0 bases and J dropped 7 bases, with 12 bases sitting between them. The CDR3 is 15 residues long. The CDR3 spells CAISESFTDGGELFF. As DNA, the CDR3 is TGTGCCATCAGTGAGTCGTTCACCGACGGCGGGGAGCTGTTTTTT.

CDR3 region: CASRRPAGEAQYF. CDR3 DNA: TGTGCCAGCAGAAGGCCGGCGGGGGAGGCGCAGTATTTT. The chain employs TRBV27 and TRBJ2-3; 7 bases are shared with TRBD2. Germline-derived CDR1 and CDR2 are MNHEY and SMNVEV (reference sequence). This CDR3 is built from 13 residues. The J segment lost 10 bases and the V segment lost 6 bases, leaving 10 bases of the junction unmatched.

The chain is built from TRBV5-1 and TRBJ2-1; D gene unclear. V was shortened by 3 bases and J by 13 bases, with 11 bases between the two germline ends. The CDR3 is 11 amino acids. In germline, CDR1 is SGHRS, CDR2 YFSETQ. CDR3 sequence: CASSSQETQFF. DNA for the CDR3: TGCGCCAGCAGCTCTCAAGAGACCCAGTTCTTC.

V is TRBV7-9 and J is TRBJ2-5; weak D call: TRBD2 (5 bases). The end of the DNA is better explained by TRBJ2-7, so the J call may be wrong. Germline V gene sequence: CDR1 SEHNR, CDR2 FQNEAQ (reference sequence). The CDR3 contains 16 residues. As DNA, the CDR3 is TGTGCCAGCAGCCCCGCTCTAGGAGGCGTCTCATACGAGCAGTACTTC. It specifies CASSPALGGVSYEQYF.

This clonotype has just a few counts. The J gene is TRBJ2-7, the V gene TRBV27; D uncertain. V lost 0 bases to trimming and J lost 2 bases, with 11 bases between them. This CDR3 spans 15 amino acids. In germline, CDR1 is MNHEY, CDR2 SMNVEV (reference sequence). The CDR3 DNA sequence: TGTGCCAGCAGTTTATCGAAAGGCAGTACCTACGAGCAGTACTTC. Protein: CASSLSKGSTYEQYF.

This clonotype appeared a few times. The gene calls are TRBV28 and TRBJ2-5, with 8 nucleotides matching TRBD2. V lost 9 bases to trimming and J lost 5 bases; unmatched junction nucleotides: 23. Per the germline V gene, CDR1 is MDHEN and CDR2 is SYDVKM. The CDR3 has 18 amino acids. The CDR3 nucleotides are TGTGCCAGTAGCTTACAACTCGTAGCGGGGCCGGGTGTTGAGACCCAGTACTTC. The encoded protein is CASSLQLVAGPGVETQYF.

This clonotype was picked up a small number of times. This chain connects TRBV10-3 to TRBJ2-3; maybe TRBD2 (6 bases). From germline, CDR1 is ENHRY and CDR2 SYGVKD. Trimming left V 3 bases short and J 6 bases short, with 19 bases between. The CDR3 has 16 amino acids. The CDR3 sequence: CAISDQLGGGSDTQYF. CDR3 nucleotides: TGTGCCATCAGTGATCAGCTGGGGGGTGGGTCCGATACGCAGTATTTT.

Many counts were recorded for this clonotype. V usage is TRBV4-1 and J usage is TRBJ1-1; D gene unclear. V lost 4 bases and J lost 1, with 13 bases in between. The CDR3 runs 15 residues. Germline V gene lookup returns CDR1 MGHRA and CDR2 YSYEKL. The CDR3 sequence: CASSPNAVQNTEAFF. In DNA form, the CDR3 reads TGCGCCAGCAGCCCCAACGCCGTACAGAACACTGAAGCTTTCTTT.

Concerning this clonotype itself: A much larger clone differs by one base, so this may be a read error. The chain couples TRBV6-2 or TRBV6-3 to TRBJ2-7; a possible D gene is TRBD1 (7 bases). Trimming took 6 bases from V and 6 from J, leaving 15 bases between them. The CDR3 covers 13 residues. The germline V gene encodes CDR1 MNHEY and CDR2 SVGEGT. As DNA, the CDR3 is TGTGCCAGCAGGCGGGACAGCCTCTGCGAGCAGTACTTC. Its translation is CASRRDSLCEQYF.

This clonotype was seen ten or more times. The V and J genes are TRBV13 and TRBJ2-7, with TRBD1 matching over 7 bases. CDR1 is PRHDT and CDR2 is FYEKMQ in the germline V gene (reference sequence). The CDR3 runs 14 residues. With V trimmed by 4 bases and J by 2 bases, 5 bases remained unmatched. The CDR3 DNA is TGTGCCAGCAGCTCCCCGGGACAGACCTACGAGCAGTACTTC. It specifies CASSSPGQTYEQYF.

The chain joins TRBV7-9 to TRBJ2-1; no definite D call. Deletions cut 6 bases from V and 8 bases from J, with 20 bases between. The CDR3 consists of 15 residues. CDR1 SEHNR and CDR2 FQNEAQ come from the germline V gene (reference sequence). The DNA of the CDR3 is TGTGCCAGCAGAACCCCGGACCCCCCGGGCGATGAGCAGTTCTTC. It yields the protein CASRTPDPPGDEQFF.

This clonotype appeared a few times. The chain carries TRBV4-2 and TRBJ2-3, with D perhaps TRBD1 or TRBD2 (5 bases each). The CDR3 sequence is 17 residues long. CDR1 LGHNA and CDR2 YNFKEQ come from the germline V gene. Trimming removed 0 bases from V and 2 bases from J, with 15 bases in between. CDR3: CASSQEPGAAPTDTQYF. For the CDR3, the DNA is TGTGCCAGCAGCCAAGAACCCGGGGCAGCGCCCACAGATACGCAGTATTTT.

In DNA, the CDR3 is TGCAGTGCTCGGCCGGGACTTGGCGGATCTGAGCAGTTCTTC. It codes for CSARPGLGGSEQFF. The V call is TRBV20-1, the J call TRBJ2-1, with D possibly TRBD2 on 6 matching bases. The V gene lost 5 bases and the J gene lost 9 bases, with 20 bases spanning the gap. The germline CDR1 and CDR2 sequences are DFQATT and SNEGSKA (reference sequence). The CDR3 is 14 amino acids.

V is TRBV7-9 and J is TRBJ2-7, with D uncertain. The CDR3 has 15 residues. Trimming removed 0 bases from V and 6 bases from J, with 15 bases in between. The V gene's germline CDR1 is SEHNR and CDR2 FQNEAQ (reference sequence). The CDR3 region has the DNA TGTGCCAGCAGCTTAGCGGGATCGAAAATAGGCGAGCAGTACTTC. Protein sequence: CASSLAGSKIGEQYF.

The rearrangement joins TRBV11-2 to TRBJ2-5, with D uncertain. The CDR3 totals 14 residues. Germline CDR1 and CDR2: SGHAT and FQNNGV. V gave up 1 base and J gave up 11 bases, with 17 bases separating them. CDR3 residues: CASSLGRYEDEQYF. CDR3 DNA sequence: TGTGCCAGCAGCTTAGGCCGCTACGAGGATGAGCAGTACTTC.

J is TRBJ2-4 and V is TRBV27; TRBD1 or TRBD2 may be the D gene (5 bases each). Trimming cost V 5 bases and J 6 bases, with 14 bases left between them. The CDR3 has 14 residues. The germline V gene has CDR1 MNHEY and CDR2 SMNVEV (reference sequence). CDR3 nucleotide sequence: TGTGCCAGCAGTCCCAGAGGGGCTCCAAACATTCAGTACTTC. Translating it yields CASSPRGAPNIQYF.

CDR3 sequence: CASSQDDRGLGYGYTF. CDR3 nucleotides: TGTGCCAGCAGCCAAGACGACAGGGGGCTAGGGTATGGCTACACCTTC. J is TRBJ1-2 and V is TRBV3-1; 10 bases are shared with TRBD1. The J segment lost 5 bases and the V segment lost 0 bases, leaving 6 bases of the junction unmatched. The CDR3 contains 16 residues. CDR1 is LGHDT and CDR2 is YNNKEL in the germline V gene (reference sequence).

V usage is TRBV20-1 and J usage is TRBJ1-1; D is unresolved. Trimming shortened V by 3 bases and J by 5 bases, and 10 bases separated the two germline ends. The CDR3 covers 12 residues. Germline values: CDR1 DFQATT, CDR2 SNEGSKA (reference sequence). CDR3 protein: CSASGGSTEAFF. In DNA, the CDR3 is TGCAGTGCTAGTGGAGGGTCGACTGAAGCTTTCTTT.

This clonotype has only a few counts. As DNA, the CDR3 is TGTGCCAGCAGTTTGGACTTCACTAGCTCCTACGAGCAGTACTTC. This codes for CASSLDFTSSYEQYF. The rearrangement links TRBV27 to TRBJ2-7; tentatively, D is TRBD2 (5 bases). The V and J ends lost 3 bases and 0 bases respectively, with 12 bases between them. Germline loops: CDR1 MNHEY, CDR2 SMNVEV (reference sequence). The CDR3 loop spans 15 amino acids.